A selection of T cell receptor beta chains follows, all from one sample in a study of blood T cells in healthy people across ages. In TCRdb, the 5' RACE reads were re-called with MiXCR into one record per CDR3 protein. The sample contains some 760,000 distinct CDR3 sequences, 20% to 25% of which appear only once. These sequences were also reported in another study, on T cells of mothers and their children.

The source material was blood. The receptor set was obtained from a boy between 10 and 17 years old in good health. Each CDR3 is given with its conserved first and last residue. The D gene is left open where the match is weak. Clone size is given for some rows only: seen once, a few or many times, or a class if the clone is expanded.

TRBD2	-	TRBV7-9	TRBJ2-1	TGTGCCAGCAGCTTTACTAGCGGGGGATCCAATGAGCAGTTCTTC	CASSFTSGGSNEQFF
TRBD1	few	TRBV5-1	TRBJ2-7	TGCGCCAGCAGCGCGGATCCGGGACAGAGGATCTACGAGCAGTACTTC	CASSADPGQRIYEQYF
TRBD1	few	TRBV29-1	TRBJ2-7	TGCAGCGCCTCCTACAGGGGCCTTACCTACGAGCAGTACTTC	CSASYRGLTYEQYF
TRBD2	few	TRBV7-2	TRBJ2-3	TGTGCCTGCAGCCCGGGAGGACTAGCGCGAGATACGCAGTATTTT	CACSPGGLARDTQYF
TRBD2	-	TRBV27	TRBJ2-7	TGTGCCAGCAGTTTAAGACTAGCGGGAGGAAACCTCTACGAGCAGTACTTC	CASSLRLAGGNLYEQYF
-	-	TRBV4-3	TRBJ2-7	TGCGCCAGCAGCCATTTCCGGGACACGGCCTACGAGCAGTACTTC	CASSHFRDTAYEQYF
-	few	TRBV4-3	TRBJ1-5	TGCGCCAGCAGCCAAGATCTACAGGGCAATCAGCCCCAGCATTTT	CASSQDLQGNQPQHF
-	few	TRBV21-1	TRBJ1-1	TGTGCCAGCAGCAAAGCGCCCCTCCCCACAGTGGGAGGGACTGAAGCTTTCTTT	CASSKAPLPTVGGTEAFF
-	-	TRBV7-2	TRBJ2-1	TGTGCCAGCAGCTTAGTCCCCGTCTGGGGGCGCAATGAGCAGTTCTTC	CASSLVPVWGRNEQFF
-	few	TRBV14	TRBJ1-1	TGTGCCAGCAGCGGGCCCTACACTGAAGCTTTCTTT	CASSGPYTEAFF
TRBD2	-	TRBV19	TRBJ2-6	TGTGCCAGTAGTAATCGACTAGCGGGGGTTAACGTCCTGACTTTC	CASSNRLAGVNVLTF
-	-	TRBV28	TRBJ1-4	TGTGCCAGCAGTCGTAATATTGCAACTAATGAAAAACTGTTTTTT	CASSRNIATNEKLFF
-	few	TRBV28	TRBJ1-4	TGTGCCAGCAGTTTCAGCTCCTATCATGAAAAACTGTTTTTT	CASSFSSYHEKLFF
-	few	TRBV7-9	TRBJ1-4	TGTGCCAGCAGCCCGCCCCCCCTCTCCGGGGGTGAAAAACTGTTTTTT	CASSPPPLSGGEKLFF
-	-	TRBV5-1	TRBJ1-6	TGCGCCAGCAGCGTAACAGACGGGAATTCACCCCTCCACTTT	CASSVTDGNSPLHF
-	-	TRBV28	TRBJ1-1	TGTGCCAGCATTGGGATCCCTTTCTTTGGGGAGAACACTGAAGCTTTCTTT	CASIGIPFFGENTEAFF
-	-	TRBV2	TRBJ2-1	TGTGCCAGCCAGGGGAGGGGGCGGAATGAGCAGTTCTTC	CASQGRGRNEQFF
TRBD1	-	TRBV29-1	TRBJ2-7	TGCAGCGTTGAAGGTTCGGCAGGGGGCTACTACGAGCAGTACTTC	CSVEGSAGGYYEQYF
-	-	TRBV28	TRBJ2-5	TGTGCCAGCAGTTTTGACCAGGGCTTCCAAGAGACCCAGTACTTC	CASSFDQGFQETQYF
-	few	TRBV12-3/TRBV12-4	TRBJ1-4	TGTGCCAGCAGTGGCAGACAGGAAAAACTGTTTTTT	CASSGRQEKLFF
TRBD2	few	TRBV5-1	TRBJ2-1	TGCGCCAGCAGCTTGGCTTCTGCCGGGAGGGACTACAATGAGCAGTTCTTC	CASSLASAGRDYNEQFF
-	few	TRBV29-1	TRBJ2-2	TGCAGCGCTGTAACAGGGAGGTCCGGGGAGCTGTTTTTT	CSAVTGRSGELFF
TRBD2	-	TRBV12-3/TRBV12-4	TRBJ2-1	TGTGCCAGCAGTTTTCCTAGCGGGAGGGCCTTCTACAATGAGCAGTTCTTC	CASSFPSGRAFYNEQFF
-	-	TRBV29-1	TRBJ1-2	TGCAGCGTTGGAAAGGGGAAGGGGCTAAAGGCTAACTATGGCTACACCTTC	CSVGKGKGLKANYGYTF
TRBD1	-	TRBV20-1	TRBJ2-7	TGCAGTGCTAGCGCTCGAACCGGGACAGGGGGGATTAAGCAGTACTTC	CSASARTGTGGIKQYF
-	few	TRBV24-1	TRBJ2-7	TGTGCCACCAGTCTTGCCAGGATCTCGAGCTCCTACGAGCAGTACTTC	CATSLARISSSYEQYF
-	few	TRBV7-3	TRBJ2-5	TGTGCCAGCAGCTTAACGCCGGCGGGTGGGGAGACCCAGTACTTC	CASSLTPAGGETQYF
TRBD1	-	TRBV27	TRBJ2-1	TGTGCCAGCAGTTTAGTGGGACAGGGGGCGGATGAGCAGTTCTTC	CASSLVGQGADEQFF
TRBD1	-	TRBV12-3/TRBV12-4	TRBJ1-2	TGTGCCAGCAGTTTAGTTAGACAGGGAAGCGGCACCTTC	CASSLVRQGSGTF
TRBD2	few	TRBV20-1	TRBJ2-2	TGCAGTGCTAGTGGGACGGCGGGGGCGAACACCGGGGAGCTGTTTTTT	CSASGTAGANTGELFF
-	-	TRBV29-1	TRBJ2-5	TGCAGCGTTGAACCTGAAGAGACCCAGTACTTC	CSVEPEETQYF
-	few	TRBV11-2	TRBJ1-6	TGTGCCAGCAGCTCCGACTCCTATAATTCACCCCTCCACTTT	CASSSDSYNSPLHF
-	-	TRBV7-2	TRBJ2-7	TGTGCCAGCAGCCCCCAGACAGCTCAAGAGGCCCAGTACTTC	CASSPQTAQEAQYF
TRBD1	-	TRBV12-3/TRBV12-4	TRBJ1-2	TGTGCCGGCAGTTTTGGGACAGGCGGCTACACCTTC	CAGSFGTGGYTF
TRBD1	-	TRBV2	TRBJ2-5	TGTGCCAGCAGTGGGACAGGGGCCCCCCAAGAGACCCAGTACTTC	CASSGTGAPQETQYF
-	few	TRBV5-6	TRBJ1-1	TGTGCCAGCAGCAGCAGGGACGCGGCCACTGAAGCTTTCTTT	CASSSRDAATEAFF
TRBD2	-	TRBV20-1	TRBJ2-1	TGCAGTGCCGCCCAGCGGGAGTTCGCCTCCTACAATGAGCAGTTCTTC	CSAAQREFASYNEQFF
TRBD2	few	TRBV15	TRBJ2-1	TGTGCCACCAATAAGGGACTAGCGTTATACAATGAGCAGTTCTTC	CATNKGLALYNEQFF
TRBD2	-	TRBV7-3	TRBJ2-1	TGTGCCAGCAGCGCACGTCACGGGGCGGGAGGACCCTACAATGAGCAGTTCTTC	CASSARHGAGGPYNEQFF
TRBD1	few	TRBV5-5	TRBJ2-7	TGTGCCACTTGGACAGGGCGCTACGAGCAGTACTTC	CATWTGRYEQYF
-	-	TRBV3-1	TRBJ2-7	TGTGCCAGCAGCCAAGTTCCCGGGGCCTACGAGCAGTACTTC	CASSQVPGAYEQYF
-	-	TRBV29-1	TRBJ2-7	TGCAGCGTTGAAAGCGACACGTACGAGCAGTACTTC	CSVESDTYEQYF
-	-	TRBV7-2	TRBJ2-5	TGTGCCAGCAGCTTAGAAGGAAGAGGGACCCAGTACTTC	CASSLEGRGTQYF